This TCR beta chain is drawn from a study of blood T cells in healthy people across ages. CDR3 size: 14 residues. Looked up from germline, CDR1 is DFQATT and CDR2 is SNEGSKA (reference sequence). Trimming removed 0 bases from V and 5 bases from J, with 13 bases in between. A J-beta primer mix and a sample-barcoded 5' primer were used in a second PCR of about 7 to 11 cycles. TCRdb re-called the 5' RACE reads through MiXCR, storing one row per CDR3 protein. The table has some 700,000 distinct CDR3 sequences, roughly 43% seen once. With each sample, at least 5.5 micrograms of total RNA were extracted. The sequencing input was blood. The J gene is TRBJ2-5, the V gene TRBV20-1, with D possibly being TRBD1 or TRBD2 (6 bases each). The clonotype comes from a woman aged 55-70 years in good health. The CDR3: CSAREGGGAETQYF. Here the CDR3 DNA reads TGCAGTGCTAGAGAGGGGGGCGGGGCGGAGACCCAGTACTTC.